This T cell receptor (beta chain) was identified in a study of cytomegalovirus exposure and HLA in healthy donors. The donors were in the approximately 120-subject validation cohort, distinct from the approximately 670-subject first cohort. Concerning this clone: As yet, its antigen is unknown.

Germline values: CDR1 GTSNPN, CDR2 SVGIG (reference sequence). The CDR3 has 13 amino acids. Deletions cut 3 bases from V and 8 bases from J, with 16 bases between. The method was immunoSEQ multiplex PCR; TCRdb's version includes in-frame clones alone and lacks a portion of them. The sample contains hundreds of thousands of clones, around 86% of which appear only once. Findings and caveats of the study: Cytomegalovirus-associated status was assigned to 164 TCR beta chains.

The sequence was collected from a woman aged 18-29 years in good health and CMV-seronegative. The sample comprised PBMCs. The chain links TRBV30 to TRBJ1-2; a weak D match, TRBD1 (5 bases). In nucleotides, the CDR3 is TGTGCCTGGAGCCCTGGGAGTGGGGGGGGCTACACCTTC. Translating gives CAWSPGSGGGYTF. Filled out from reference TRBV30 and TRBJ1-2, the complete variable domain reads SQTIHQWPATLVQPVGSPLSLECTVEGTSNPNLYWYRQAAGRGLQLLFYSVGIGQISSEVPQNLSASRPQDRQFILSSKKLLLSDSGFYLCAWSPGSGGGYTFGSGTRLTVV.